The T cell receptor beta chain described here comes from a study of blood T cell repertoires in COVID-19. V was cut by 0 bases and J by 3 bases, with 20 bases left in between. This CDR3 is 18 amino acids long. CDR1 is MGHRA and CDR2 is YSYEKL in the germline V gene. TCRdb's copy holds only in-frame clones and misses some; the assay was immunoSEQ multiplex PCR. The sample carries 55,000 to 80,000 clones, about 81% recorded once. V usage is TRBV4-1 and J usage is TRBJ1-1; tentatively, D is TRBD1 (5 bases). The sequenced sample was peripheral blood. The clonotype comes from a human donor in a cohort sampled during active COVID-19. The CDR3 loop reads CASSQDPAGLSLYTEAFF. Here the CDR3 DNA reads TGCGCCAGCAGCCAAGATCCGGCAGGGCTCAGCCTCTACACTGAAGCTTTCTTT.